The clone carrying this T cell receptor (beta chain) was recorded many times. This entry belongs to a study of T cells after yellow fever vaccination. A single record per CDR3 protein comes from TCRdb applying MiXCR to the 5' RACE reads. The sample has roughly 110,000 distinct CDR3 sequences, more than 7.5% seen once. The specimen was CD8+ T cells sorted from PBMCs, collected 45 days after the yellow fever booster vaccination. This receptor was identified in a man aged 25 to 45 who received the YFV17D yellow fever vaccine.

CDR3 sequence: CASKKTGYQPQHF. In nucleotides, the CDR3 is TGTGCCAGCAAGAAGACAGGGTATCAGCCCCAGCATTTT. The chain links TRBV12-3 or TRBV12-4 to TRBJ1-5; TRBD1 matches at 7 bases. J gave up 5 bases and V 7 bases, and 5 bases lay outside the gene matches. The CDR3 has 13 residues.